This T cell receptor (beta chain) was identified during a study of Graves' ophthalmopathy and Graves' hyperthyroidism. In donors with ophthalmopathy, activity was moderate-to-severe, with CAS ≥3, NOSPECS ≥4 and duration under 3 months. It was from over 8.5 ml of fresh peripheral blood that the PBMCs came. Scientists amplified the TCR beta CDR3 regions from RNA transcripts. RT-PCR with HTBI primers came first, then second-round multiplex PCR. TCRdb used MiXCR to reprocess the multiplex PCR reads, holding one entry per CDR3 protein. The profile shows around 600,000 distinct CDR3 sequences, about 38% of them singletons. There are many counts of this clonotype. Its specificity is unknown. Findings and caveats of the study: Prediction of ophthalmopathy progression reached around 71% sensitivity and around 72% specificity. Stable hyperthyroidism and ophthalmopathy were told apart by a 13-signature model, which achieved about 88% sensitivity and roughly 80% specificity.

Trimming took off 3 bases at V and 0 bases at J, with 14 bases between the two ends. The CDR3 runs to 16 residues. Sequencing input: peripheral blood. This receptor was taken from an adult man with Graves' ophthalmopathy. V gene TRBV12-3 or TRBV12-4 combines with J gene TRBJ1-1; no clear D. The CDR3 nucleotides are TGTGCCAGCAGTTTGAGGGCAGTATCTATGAACACTGAAGCTTTCTTT. Amino acid sequence: CASSLRAVSMNTEAFF.